These 28 T cell receptor beta chains were all obtained from the same sample, sequenced in a study of T cell responses to AZD1222 COVID-19 vaccine. Libraries were prepared by immunoSEQ multiplex PCR; TCRdb keeps only in-frame clonotypes and omits some of them. The sample yields approximately 160,000 clones, 70% to 90% seen once. Specimen: peripheral blood, collected on day 0 of MenACWY control vaccination. All receptors come from an adult in good health.

Here the CDR3 DNA reads TGTGCCAGCAGCTCCAACTCGGGGGCCAGAGAGACCCAGTACTTC. It is translated as CASSSNSGARETQYF. The genes are TRBV3-1 (or the pseudogene TRBV3-2) and TRBJ2-5, with D tentatively TRBD1 or TRBD2 (6 bases each). The CDR3 is 15 residues long. Per germline, CDR1 LGHDT and CDR2 YNNKEL (reference sequence). With 5 bases removed from V and 4 bases from J, the gap between germline ends came to 17 bases.

The chain recombines TRBV5-6 with TRBJ2-4; D gene unclear. The germline V gene encodes CDR1 SGHDT and CDR2 YYEEEE. Trimming took 0 bases from V and 0 from J, leaving 4 bases between them. The CDR3 length is 14 residues. CDR3 protein: CASSLALAKNIQYF. CDR3 sequence (DNA): TGTGCCAGCAGCTTGGCTCTAGCCAAAAACATTCAGTACTTC.

The chain employs TRBV18 and TRBJ2-7; D not certain. The CDR3 contains 13 residues. Germline V lookup: CDR1 KGHSH, CDR2 LQKENI. V was trimmed by 3 bases and J by 0 bases, leaving 6 bases between them. The CDR3 region has the DNA TGTGCCAGCTCACCGCTTAGCTCCTACGAGCAGTACTTC. The encoded protein is CASSPLSSYEQYF. Full variable domain (remainder filled in from reference TRBV18 and TRBJ2-7): NAGVMQNPRHLVRRRGQEARLRCSPMKGHSHVYWYRQLPEEGLKFMVYLQKENIIDESGMPKERFSAEFPKEGPSILRIQQVVRGDSAAYFCASSPLSSYEQYFGPGTRLTVT.

This chain uses TRBV7-2 with TRBJ1-2; 8 bases are a match to TRBD1. The germline V gene encodes CDR1 SGHTA and CDR2 FQGNSA. There are 14 residues in the CDR3. V dropped 3 bases and J dropped 9; count of bases not matched to a gene: 9. CDR3 amino acids: CASSFKAGQDSYTF. CDR3 in DNA: TGTGCCAGCAGCTTCAAAGCGGGACAGGATAGCTACACCTTC.

V usage is TRBV2 and J usage is TRBJ2-1; maybe TRBD1 (6 bases). The ends were cut back, 2 bases at V and 7 bases at J, with 9 bases in the middle. The CDR3 has 13 amino acids. CDR1 is SNHLY, CDR2 FYNNEI, per germline. The CDR3: CASSEIQGNEQFF. CDR3 DNA: TGTGCCAGCAGTGAAATACAGGGTAATGAGCAGTTCTTC.

V gene TRBV9 combines with J gene TRBJ1-3; D remains ambiguous. Germline V gives CDR1 SGDLS, CDR2 YYNGEE. Trimming removed 1 base from V and 4 bases from J, with 6 bases in between. The CDR3 runs 13 residues. The CDR3 reads CASSVTGGNTIYF. In DNA, the CDR3 is TGTGCCAGCAGCGTAACTGGCGGAAACACCATATATTTT.

The chain joins TRBV7-8 to TRBJ1-4; D ambiguous. Deletions cut 0 bases from V and 7 bases from J, with 9 bases between. Germline lookup yields CDR1 SGHVS and CDR2 FQNEAQ. The CDR3 covers 14 residues. The CDR3 DNA reads as TGTGCCAGCAGCTTAGCAGAAACCTTTGAAAAACTGTTTTTT. Translation gives CASSLAETFEKLFF.

The chain carries TRBV7-2 and TRBJ1-2, with D uncertain. Germline V gene lookup returns CDR1 SGHTA and CDR2 FQGNSA. The ends were cut back, 1 base at V and 7 bases at J, with 19 bases in the middle. This CDR3 spans 16 amino acids. This chain's CDR3 is CASSLVTGPSSGGYTF. DNA for the CDR3: TGTGCCAGCAGCTTAGTAACTGGTCCATCCTCTGGTGGCTACACCTTC.

V gene TRBV5-4 combines with J gene TRBJ1-6; D remains unclear. The CDR3 contains 15 residues. Germline V lookup: CDR1 SGHNT, CDR2 YYREEE (reference sequence). V was shortened by 4 bases and J by 7 bases, with 15 bases between the two germline ends. The CDR3 DNA follows: TGTGCCAGCAGCCGAGCCGGGAACGAAAATTCACCCCTCCACTTT. Protein: CASSRAGNENSPLHF.

The chain recombines TRBV27 with TRBJ2-3; no definite D call. Trimming took 8 bases from V and 1 from J, leaving 7 bases between them. The CDR3 is 12 residues long. CDR1 is MNHEY and CDR2 is SMNVEV in the germline V gene (reference sequence). This chain's CDR3 is CASSRGTDTQYF. The DNA for the CDR3 is TGTGCCAGCTCTAGAGGCACAGATACGCAGTATTTT.

This chain connects TRBV7-2 to TRBJ1-1, with unresolved D. Deletions cut 5 bases from V and 2 bases from J, with 9 bases between. Germline loops: CDR1 SGHTA, CDR2 FQGNSA. The CDR3 loop spans 13 amino acids. The CDR3 spells CASSKSRNTEAFF. The CDR3, as DNA: TGTGCCAGCAGCAAATCGCGAAACACTGAAGCTTTCTTT.

The chain links TRBV7-9 to TRBJ2-7, with D possibly TRBD1 on 6 matching bases. The CDR3 has 15 amino acids. Trimming cost V 5 bases and J 13 bases, with 27 bases left between them. In germline, CDR1 is SEHNR, CDR2 FQNEAQ (reference sequence). CDR3 sequence: CASSPPTGSVSQVYF. The CDR3, as DNA: TGTGCCAGCAGCCCCCCCACAGGGTCGGTTTCGCAGGTCTACTTC.

This rearrangement joins TRBV15 to TRBJ2-1; 7 bases match TRBD1. This CDR3 has 18 amino acids. Losses at the gene ends were 0 bases for V and 0 bases for J; bases not matched to a gene: 8. The germline gives CDR1 LNHNV, CDR2 YYDKDF (reference sequence). In DNA form, the CDR3 reads TGTGCCACCAGCAGAGATCTTGTGGCAGGGGGCTCCTACAATGAGCAGTTCTTC. Its protein product is CATSRDLVAGGSYNEQFF.

The V and J genes are TRBV4-1 and TRBJ2-7; TRBD1 is a possible D gene (6 bases). Trimming cost V 1 base and J 3 bases, with 19 bases left between them. CDR3 length equals 17 residues. Germline V gene sequence: CDR1 MGHRA, CDR2 YSYEKL. CDR3 in amino acids: CASSQGPQQGGFYEQYF. The DNA for the CDR3 is TGCGCCAGCAGCCAAGGCCCCCAACAGGGCGGATTCTACGAGCAGTACTTC.

Written as DNA, the CDR3 is TGCGCCAGCAGCCAAGATGCTGGACAGGGGAAGAGCTATGGCTACACCTTC. It yields the protein CASSQDAGQGKSYGYTF. The genes are TRBV4-1 and TRBJ1-2; 9 bases match TRBD1. V gave up 0 bases and J gave up 4 bases; unmatched junction bases: 9. Germline CDR1 reads MGHRA; CDR2 reads YSYEKL. CDR3 length equals 17 residues.

This chain links TRBV5-1 with TRBJ2-3; 10 nucleotides agree with TRBD2. CDR3 size: 17 residues. Trimming removed 0 bases from V and 0 bases from J; junction bases left unmatched: 4. In germline, CDR1 is SGHRS, CDR2 YFSETQ. The CDR3 DNA sequence: TGCGCCAGCAGCTTGGTAGTAGCGGGAGGAAGCACAGATACGCAGTATTTT. Encoded protein: CASSLVVAGGSTDTQYF.

The CDR3 DNA follows: TGTGCCAGCAGCTTGATGAGTGGCTACACCTTC. This gives the protein CASSLMSGYTF. The V and J genes are TRBV5-6 and TRBJ1-2; D is unclear. V was trimmed by 1 base and J by 7 bases, leaving 5 bases between them. This CDR3 spans 11 amino acids. From germline, CDR1 is SGHDT and CDR2 YYEEEE. Full variable domain (remainder filled in from reference TRBV5-6 and TRBJ1-2): DAGVTQSPTHLIKTRGQQVTLRCSPKSGHDTVSWYQQALGQGPQFIFQYYEEEERQRGNFPDRFSGHQFPNYSSELNVNALLLGDSALYLCASSLMSGYTFGSGTRLTVV.

The rearrangement links TRBV7-9 to TRBJ2-7, with 9 bases lining up with TRBD2. CDR3 size: 15 residues. Germline V gives CDR1 SEHNR, CDR2 FQNEAQ (reference sequence). V lost 1 base to trimming and J lost 8 bases; unmatched junction nucleotides: 9. The CDR3 loop reads CASSLGSSSGEKQYF. The CDR3 region has the DNA TGTGCCAGCAGCTTAGGATCATCTAGCGGGGAAAAGCAGTACTTC.

This rearrangement joins TRBV9 to TRBJ2-1; D unresolved. CDR3 length: 11 amino acids. CDR1 SGDLS and CDR2 YYNGEE come from the germline V gene. V shed 1 base and J shed 8 bases, with 4 bases lying between them. CDR3 coding DNA: TGTGCCAGCAGCGTAAGCGATGAGCAGTTCTTC. Residues: CASSVSDEQFF.

CDR3 amino acids: CASSLYDGYTF. The DNA of the CDR3 is TGTGCCAGCAGTTTATATGATGGCTACACCTTC. This chain joins TRBV28 and TRBJ1-2, with D hard to call. Per the germline V gene, CDR1 is MDHEN and CDR2 is SYDVKM. The CDR3 is 11 amino acids. Trimming left V 1 base short and J 6 bases short, with 3 bases between.

The chain uses TRBV5-4 and TRBJ1-2, with TRBD1 identical over 8 bases. The germline gives CDR1 SGHNT, CDR2 YYREEE (reference sequence). Trimming removed 3 bases from V and 3 bases from J; junction bases left unmatched: 4. This CDR3 contains 14 residues. Written as DNA, the CDR3 is TGTGCCAGCAGCTCCAGGGGGCTGGACTATGGCTACACCTTC. Protein: CASSSRGLDYGYTF.

The chain joins TRBV6-6 to TRBJ2-3; D gene unclear. Trimming removed 6 bases from V and 2 bases from J, with 12 bases in between. CDR3 length: 14 residues. Germline V gene lookup returns CDR1 MNHNY and CDR2 SVGAGI (reference sequence). This CDR3 is CASSPLGYTDTQYF. The CDR3 DNA is TGTGCCAGCAGCCCCCTAGGGTACACAGATACGCAGTATTTT.

As concerns this clone: Other DNA sequences in the sample encode the same CDR3. The rearrangement joins TRBV24-1 to TRBJ1-1; a weak D match, TRBD1 (6 bases). The ends were cut back, 5 bases at V and 3 bases at J, with 12 bases in the middle. The V gene's germline CDR1 is KGHDR and CDR2 SFDVKD. This CDR3 spans 14 amino acids. CDR3 loop: CATSAGGADTEAFF. DNA of the CDR3: TGTGCCACCAGTGCCGGGGGCGCGGACACTGAAGCTTTCTTT.

The table lists this clone with a few counts. The genes are TRBV7-6 and TRBJ2-7, with D unresolved. The V gene lost 1 base and the J gene lost 0 bases, with 10 bases spanning the gap. CDR1 and CDR2 from the germline V gene are SGHVS and FNYEAQ. The CDR3 is made up of 15 amino acids. CDR3 sequence: CASSLGTASSYEQYF. The DNA of the CDR3 is TGTGCCAGCAGCTTAGGTACGGCGAGCTCCTACGAGCAGTACTTC.

This chain joins TRBV4-3 and TRBJ1-1; possible D gene TRBD1, 6 bases. Trimming cost V 2 bases and J 3 bases, with 13 bases left between them. Germline V gene lookup returns CDR1 LGHNA and CDR2 YSLEER. The CDR3 extends over 15 amino acids. DNA of the CDR3: TGCGCCAGCAGCCAATATGTCGGGGGCTACACTGAAGCTTTCTTT. Translating gives CASSQYVGGYTEAFF.

The rearrangement links TRBV2 to TRBJ2-7, with D maybe TRBD2 (5 bases). CDR1 SNHLY and CDR2 FYNNEI come from the germline V gene. This CDR3 comprises 15 residues. Trimming removed 7 bases at V and 5 bases at J, with 21 bases between. The CDR3 is CASTTTGKVLNEQYF. For the CDR3, the DNA is TGTGCCAGCACTACTACGGGGAAGGTTCTCAACGAGCAGTACTTC.

V and J are TRBV9 and TRBJ2-3; 10 nucleotides line up with TRBD2. V dropped 3 bases and J dropped 2; count of bases not matched to a gene: 3. Germline CDR1 is SGDLS and CDR2 is YYNGEE. The CDR3 has 15 amino acids. In DNA, the CDR3 is TGTGCCAGCAGCGCTGGGACTAGCGTCACAGATACGCAGTATTTT. It specifies CASSAGTSVTDTQYF.

This clone was seen once. V gene TRBV28 combines with J gene TRBJ1-2; D not resolved. Germline-derived CDR1 and CDR2 are MDHEN and SYDVKM. The V and J ends lost 5 bases and 8 bases respectively, with 9 bases between them. The CDR3 loop spans 11 amino acids. CDR3 sequence (DNA): TGTGCCAGCAGTCCCAGCCGGGGCTACACCTTC. Residues: CASSPSRGYTF.